This T cell receptor (beta chain) is from a study of CD8 T cells in Susac syndrome. The CDR3 runs to 15 residues. V shed 3 bases, J shed 5 bases, and the junction held 8 bases outside the gene matches. Germline CDR1 and CDR2: MNHEY and SMNVEV (reference sequence). Random hexamers were used to reverse transcribe the RNA input (about 0.45 to 1 ug). Via MiXCR, TCRdb re-called the immunoSEQ multiplex PCR reads, giving one row per CDR3 protein. The table includes approximately 190,000 distinct CDR3 sequences, nearly 97% detected once. The clonotype originates from a human donor with Susac syndrome. The sample comprised CD4+ T cells from PBMCs. This chain joins TRBV27 and TRBJ2-7, with 9 bases matching TRBD2. The CDR3 nucleotides are TGTGCCAGCAGTTTTGGGCGGGGGGGCCGGAACGAGCAGTACTTC. Amino acid sequence: CASSFGRGGRNEQYF.